These T cell receptor beta chains were read from a single sample in a study of T cell repertoires in cytomegalovirus infection. TCRdb processed the reads anew with MiXCR; each CDR3 protein has one entry. The profile shows approximately 200,000 distinct CDR3 sequences, roughly 27% of them singletons. The specimen was PBMCs. The receptors stem from a human donor in good health (CMV status not recorded). Some clones in this sample may be carry-over from other donors' samples. Both conserved end residues are part of each CDR3. D genes are given only for firm matches. Clone sizes are given selectively: once, few, many, or a class where the clone is expanded.

J gene | D gene | V gene | clone size | CDR3 protein | CDR3 DNA
TRBJ2-2 | TRBD2 | TRBV7-2 | - | CASSRRGENTGELFF | TGTGCCAGCAGTCGTCGGGGGGAGAACACCGGGGAGCTGTTTTTT
TRBJ2-7 | - | TRBV18 | - | CASSPIRAVSYEQYF | TGTGCCAGCTCACCAATCCGGGCCGTCTCCTACGAGCAGTACTTC
TRBJ1-4 | TRBD1 | TRBV7-2 | many | CASGGRGQANEKLFF | TGTGCCAGCGGAGGGAGGGGGCAGGCTAATGAAAAACTGTTTTTT
TRBJ2-5 | - | TRBV7-1 | once | CASSPSSETQYF | TGTGCCAGCAGCCCCTCCTCAGAGACCCAGTACTTC
TRBJ2-3 | TRBD2 | TRBV2 | - | CASSELAGSTDTQYF | TGTGCCAGCAGTGAATTAGCGGGATCCACAGATACGCAGTATTTT
TRBJ2-1 | TRBD2 | TRBV7-3 | - | CASSSGGRNEQFF | TGTGCCAGCAGCTCCGGGGGGAGGAATGAGCAGTTCTTC
TRBJ1-3 | - | TRBV7-4 | - | CASSPGRGLTRDGNTIYF | TGTGCCAGCAGTCCGGGGCGGGGCCTTACAAGGGATGGAAACACCATATATTTT
TRBJ2-1 | - | TRBV6-8 | - | CASTPSGRDEQFF | TGTGCCAGCACCCCTTCGGGCAGGGATGAGCAGTTCTTC
TRBJ1-3 | - | TRBV5-1 | few | CASSLWPGVSGNTIYF | TGCGCCAGCAGCTTGTGGCCAGGAGTCTCTGGAAACACCATATATTTT
TRBJ2-7 | TRBD1 | TRBV19 | - | CASSIGQGTHEQYF | TGTGCCAGTAGTATCGGACAGGGTACCCACGAGCAGTACTTC
TRBJ1-1 | - | TRBV7-2 | many | CASSLGGQGGWEAFF | TGTGCCAGCAGCTTAGGAGGGCAGGGAGGATGGGAAGCTTTCTTT
TRBJ2-7 | - | TRBV11-2 | - | CASSLGSTPRGGEQYF | TGTGCCAGCAGCTTAGGGTCCACACCCCGAGGGGGCGAGCAGTACTTC
TRBJ1-1 | - | TRBV6-2/TRBV6-3 | few | CASSSLTLASLEAFF | TGTGCCAGCAGTTCCCTCACCCTTGCCTCCTTGGAAGCTTTCTTT
TRBJ1-2 | - | TRBV12-3/TRBV12-4 | many | CASSLGGLAGYTF | TGTGCCAGCAGTTTGGGCGGCTTGGCTGGCTACACCTTC
TRBJ1-5 | - | TRBV15 | - | CATSRAGREPQHF | TGTGCCACCAGCAGGGCCGGACGGGAGCCCCAGCATTTT
TRBJ1-1 | - | TRBV12-3/TRBV12-4 | - | CASSLYRLNTEAFF | TGTGCCAGCAGTTTGTACAGACTAAACACTGAAGCTTTCTTT
TRBJ2-3 | TRBD2 | TRBV29-1 | - | CSVRTSGESTDTQYF | TGCAGCGTTAGGACTAGCGGGGAGAGCACAGATACGCAGTATTTT
TRBJ1-2 | - | TRBV4-2 | few | CASSQVGSGYGYTF | TGTGCCAGCAGCCAAGTTGGGAGTGGGTATGGCTACACCTTC
TRBJ2-5 | - | TRBV7-2 | many | CASGVDSQETQYF | TGTGCCAGCGGGGTCGACAGTCAAGAGACCCAGTACTTC
TRBJ1-2 | - | TRBV20-1 | few | CSAVEQGVNYGYTF | TGCAGTGCCGTAGAACAGGGCGTTAACTATGGCTACACCTTC
TRBJ2-5 | - | TRBV4-1 | few | CASSQDGVAQYF | TGCGCCAGCAGCCAAGATGGGGTAGCCCAGTACTTC
TRBJ1-1 | TRBD1 | TRBV29-1 | - | CSVRQGKDTEAFF | TGCAGCGTCCGACAGGGTAAGGACACTGAAGCTTTCTTT
TRBJ2-6 | TRBD1 | TRBV5-5 | few | CASRLGQGAYTGANVLTF | TGTGCCAGCAGGTTGGGACAGGGGGCTTATACTGGGGCCAACGTCCTGACTTTC
TRBJ1-5 | - | TRBV10-2 | - | CASSESGGRYQPQHF | TGCGCCAGCAGTGAGTCCGGGGGGCGTTATCAGCCCCAGCATTTT
TRBJ2-5 | - | TRBV7-6 | few | CASSRWDQETQYF | TGTGCCAGCAGCCGGTGGGATCAAGAGACCCAGTACTTC
TRBJ2-3 | TRBD2 | TRBV7-2 | many | CASSLAGLAGLTDTQYF | TGTGCCAGCAGCTTAGCCGGACTAGCGGGTCTAACAGATACGCAGTATTTT
TRBJ1-2 | - | TRBV25-1 | many | CASSSGVGGYTF | TGTGCCAGCAGCTCGGGGGTGGGTGGCTACACCTTC
TRBJ2-5 | - | TRBV7-8 | - | CASSLAGMETQYF | TGTGCCAGCAGCTTGGCAGGGATGGAGACCCAGTACTTC
TRBJ2-2 | TRBD1 | TRBV27 | - | CASSRTWTGGANTGELFF | TGTGCCAGCAGTAGAACCTGGACAGGGGGCGCGAACACCGGGGAGCTGTTTTTT